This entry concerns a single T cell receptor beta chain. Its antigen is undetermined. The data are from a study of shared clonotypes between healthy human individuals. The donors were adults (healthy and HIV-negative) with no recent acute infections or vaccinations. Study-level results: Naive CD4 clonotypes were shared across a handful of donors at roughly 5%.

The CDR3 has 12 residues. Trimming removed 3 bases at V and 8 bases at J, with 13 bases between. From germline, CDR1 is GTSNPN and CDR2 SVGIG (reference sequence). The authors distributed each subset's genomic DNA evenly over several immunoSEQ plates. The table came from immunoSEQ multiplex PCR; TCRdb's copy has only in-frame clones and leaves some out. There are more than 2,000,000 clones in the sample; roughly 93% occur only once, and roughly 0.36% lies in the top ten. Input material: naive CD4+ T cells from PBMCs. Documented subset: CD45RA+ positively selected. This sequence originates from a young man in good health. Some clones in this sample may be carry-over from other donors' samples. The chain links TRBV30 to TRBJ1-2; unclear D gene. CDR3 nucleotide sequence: TGTGCCTGGAGGGGTCTTGGACCCGGCTACACCTTC. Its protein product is CAWRGLGPGYTF.